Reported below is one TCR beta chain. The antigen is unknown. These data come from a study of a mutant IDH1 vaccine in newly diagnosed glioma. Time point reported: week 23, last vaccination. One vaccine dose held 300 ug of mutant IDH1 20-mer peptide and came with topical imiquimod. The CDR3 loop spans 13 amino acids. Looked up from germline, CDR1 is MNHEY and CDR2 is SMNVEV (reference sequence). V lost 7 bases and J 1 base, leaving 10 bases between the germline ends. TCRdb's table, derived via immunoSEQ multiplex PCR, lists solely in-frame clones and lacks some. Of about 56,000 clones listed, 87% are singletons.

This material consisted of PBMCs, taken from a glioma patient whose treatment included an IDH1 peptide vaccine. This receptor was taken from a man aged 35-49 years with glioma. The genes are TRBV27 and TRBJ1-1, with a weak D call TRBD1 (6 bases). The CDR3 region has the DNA TGTGCCAGCATCCCACAGGGGAACACTGAAGCTTTCTTT. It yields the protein CASIPQGNTEAFF.